The present T cell receptor (beta chain) was sequenced within a study of post-analysis software for immune sequencing data. Findings and limits, study-wide: Batch-mates among the samples co-clustered strongly by F measure. Controls had significantly higher normalized Chao1 diversity than multiple sclerosis patients. Patients showed TRBV5-6, TRBV5-1 and TRBV20-1 among about five TRBV segments more frequent than in controls.

Unique molecular identifiers were present in the TCR beta cDNA libraries. It was from about 0.94 to 9.7 million T cells that about 540,000 cDNA molecules came. One entry per CDR3 protein results from TCRdb running MiXCR on the PCR reads. The repertoire holds about 200,000 distinct CDR3 sequences, approximately 29% seen once, with 3.4% in the top ten. The germline gives CDR1 DFQATT, CDR2 SNEGSKA (reference sequence). The V gene lost 3 bases and the J gene lost 1 base, with 6 bases spanning the gap. The CDR3 consists of 12 residues. This clonotype has at least ten counts. The antigen is not known. The chain has TRBV20-1 and TRBJ1-1, with TRBD1 as a possible D gene (6 bases). Sequencing was carried out using blood. The receptor was isolated from a girl aged 2 to 17 with multiple sclerosis. CDR3 DNA sequence: TGCAGTGCTAGGGGACAGAACACTGAAGCTTTCTTT. This translates into CSARGQNTEAFF.